Each of the 7 T cell receptor beta chains below was sequenced from the same sample in a study of shared clonotypes between healthy human individuals. The table came from immunoSEQ multiplex PCR; TCRdb's copy has only in-frame clones and leaves some out. The sample lists 550,000 to 650,000 clones, 95% to 97% seen once, with less than 0.13% in the top ten. CD45RO-negative, CCR7-selected cells formed the naive CD8 fraction, which excluded terminally differentiated effector memory CD45RA+ cells. Material for sequencing was naive CD8+ T cells sorted from blood. All receptors derive from a woman between 25 and 40 years old in good health.

The chain carries TRBV15 and TRBJ2-2; 12 nucleotides agree with TRBD2. V lost 1 base, J lost 5 bases, and 2 bases stayed unmatched. The CDR3 contains 16 residues. Germline V gene lookup returns CDR1 LNHNV and CDR2 YYDKDF (reference sequence). CDR3 region: CATSRGLAGDTGELFF. The CDR3 DNA sequence: TGTGCCACCAGCAGAGGACTAGCGGGAGATACCGGGGAGCTGTTTTTT.

This clone occurred once. Here the CDR3 DNA reads TGTGCCAGCAGCTTATATAAGCGGAGCACAGATACGCAGTATTTT. Its protein is CASSLYKRSTDTQYF. The chain combines TRBV11-2 with TRBJ2-3; D may be TRBD2 (5 bases). Trimming removed 2 bases from V and 0 bases from J, with 9 bases in between. There are 15 residues in the CDR3. Germline V gives CDR1 SGHAT, CDR2 FQNNGV.

The rearrangement uses TRBV2 and TRBJ2-1, with D maybe TRBD2 (6 bases). Trimming took off 5 bases at V and 8 bases at J, with 16 bases between the two ends. CDR1 and CDR2 (germline): SNHLY, FYNNEI. CDR3 length: 14 amino acids. The CDR3, as DNA: TGTGCCAGCAGTACCTATGTGGGCGGGGATGAGCAGTTCTTC. It codes for CASSTYVGGDEQFF.

Written as DNA, the CDR3 is TGTGCCAGCAGCGGTGTAACCCCGGGACTAGCGGGAGGGACGGGTTTCGGTACGCAGTATTTT. Translation: CASSGVTPGLAGGTGFGTQYF. J is TRBJ2-3 and V is TRBV9, with TRBD2 matching 16 bases. The junction had 21 bases not matched to a gene; V was cut back by 3 bases and J by 8 bases. This CDR3 has 21 amino acids. Germline V gene data show CDR1 as SGDLS and CDR2 as YYNGEE.

The V gene is TRBV28, the J gene TRBJ1-1; 9 bases are a match to TRBD1. The CDR3 contains 14 residues. CDR1 and CDR2 from the germline V gene are MDHEN and SYDVKM. V was pared by 6 bases and J by 0 bases, with 2 bases of the junction left unmatched. CDR3: CASSRQGVNTEAFF. CDR3 in DNA: TGTGCCAGCAGCCGACAGGGGGTGAACACTGAAGCTTTCTTT.

The chain links TRBV27 to TRBJ2-7; D unclear. Germline V gene data show CDR1 as MNHEY and CDR2 as SMNVEV (reference sequence). The CDR3 has 12 amino acids. Trimming removed 5 bases from V and 0 bases from J, with 5 bases in between. This CDR3 is CASSEFSYEQYF. Written as DNA, the CDR3 is TGTGCCAGCAGTGAGTTCTCCTACGAGCAGTACTTC.

This chain uses TRBV7-7 with TRBJ2-3; a weak D match, TRBD2 (6 bases). The length of the CDR3 is 15 residues. V gave up 2 bases and J gave up 6 bases, with 15 bases separating them. The germline V gene encodes CDR1 SSHAT and CDR2 FNYEAQ (reference sequence). The CDR3 reads CASSLSPTAGDTQYF. The CDR3 DNA reads TGTGCCAGCAGCTTATCACCCACGGCGGGGGATACGCAGTATTTT. Filled out from reference TRBV7-7 and TRBJ2-3, the complete variable domain reads GAGVSQSPRYKVTKRGQDVTLRCDPISSHATLYWYQQALGQGPEFLTYFNYEAQPDKSGLPSDRFSAERPEGSISTLTIQRTEQRDSAMYRCASSLSPTAGDTQYFGPGTRLTVL.